Listed below are T cell receptor beta chains from one sample, sequenced in a study of breast tumors, draining lymph nodes, adjacent tissues. One entry per CDR3 protein, called by TCRdb with MiXCR from the multiplex PCR reads. This sample has fewer than 250,000 distinct CDR3 sequences; less than 40% occur once, and the top ten carry more than 1.3%. The material sequenced was axillary lymph node tissue. The receptors shown here come from a female donor with breast cancer. Some clones in this sample may be carry-over from other donors' samples. The CDR3 runs from the conserved cysteine through the conserved F or W. D genes are given only for firm matches. Only some rows state a clone size, as once, few, many or a class for expanded clones.

d_call clone_size j_call v_call cdr3_aa cdr3_nt
TRBD2 many TRBJ2-1 TRBV7-9 CASRGPQREIYNEQFF TGTGCCAGCAGAGGGCCTCAGCGGGAGATCTACAATGAGCAGTTCTTC
. many TRBJ2-1 TRBV12-3/TRBV12-4 CASRPDTTYNEQFF TGTGCCAGCAGGCCCGACACTACCTACAATGAGCAGTTCTTC
. . TRBJ2-6 TRBV10-3 CAIIVSGANVLTF TGTGCCATCATCGTAAGCGGGGCCAACGTCCTGACTTTC
TRBD2 . TRBJ2-7 TRBV7-2 CASSFGLEPYEQYF TGTGCCAGCAGCTTCGGACTAGAGCCCTACGAACAGTACTTC
. many TRBJ2-1 TRBV3-1 CASSRVNNEQFF TGTGCCAGCAGCCGAGTGAACAATGAGCAGTTCTTC
. . TRBJ2-2 TRBV6-5 CASSKAASGELFF TGTGCCAGCAGTAAGGCGGCTAGCGGGGAGCTGTTTTTT
. many TRBJ2-1 TRBV7-2 CASSNSNEQFF TGTGCCAGCAGCAACAGCAATGAGCAGTTCTTC
TRBD2 . TRBJ2-7 TRBV2 CASSGTTDEQYF TGTGCCAGCAGCGGGACTACAGACGAGCAGTACTTC
TRBD1 many TRBJ2-7 TRBV5-1 CASSLRGQGDEQYF TGCGCCAGCAGCTTGAGGGGACAGGGGGACGAGCAGTACTTC
. many TRBJ1-6 TRBV7-2 CASSLQGYNSPLHF TGTGCCAGCAGCTTACAGGGTTACAATTCACCCCTCCACTTT
. many TRBJ1-4 TRBV5-1 CASSGGRAVEKLFF TGCGCCAGCAGCGGGGGGCGAGCCGTCGAAAAACTGTTTTTT
. many TRBJ1-4 TRBV19 CASSMLQTGEKLFF TGTGCCAGTAGTATGTTGCAGACGGGGGAAAAACTGTTTTTT
TRBD2 . TRBJ2-7 TRBV5-1 CASSSTGRLYEQYF TGCGCCAGCAGCTCGACCGGGAGGCTGTACGAGCAGTACTTC